This entry lists 2 T cell receptor beta chains sequenced from one sample in a study of CD8+CD57+ T cells in acquired aplastic anemia. Investigators profiled TCR beta VDJ and CDR3 from genomic DNA template. Each CDR3 protein gets one entry after TCRdb re-called the reads with MiXCR. Of about 170,000 distinct CDR3 sequences listed, 60% to 70% are singletons. The source material was sorted CD4+, CD8+, or CD8+CD57+ T cells (not recorded which) from PBMCs. Source of these receptors: a human donor in good health.

V gene TRBV11-2 combines with J gene TRBJ1-2; D is ambiguous. The germline V gene encodes CDR1 SGHAT and CDR2 FQNNGV. CDR3 size: 11 residues. Trimming left V 4 bases short and J 8 bases short, with 8 bases between. The CDR3 nucleotides are TGTGCCAGCAGCTCCTCCTCAGGCTACACCTTC. Protein product: CASSSSSGYTF.

This clonotype appeared many times. This sequence joins TRBV29-1 and TRBJ2-5; 7 bases line up with TRBD1. Germline V gene sequence: CDR1 SQVTM, CDR2 ANQGSEA. V lost 4 bases, J lost 1 base, and 6 bases stayed unmatched. The CDR3 is made up of 14 amino acids. CDR3: CSVVGTDTQETQYF. The CDR3 DNA reads TGCAGCGTTGTGGGGACAGATACCCAAGAGACCCAGTACTTC.